A few counts support the clone carrying this T cell receptor beta chain. Its matching antigen is unknown. These data belong to a study of T cells after yellow fever vaccination. Each CDR3 protein is one row after TCRdb ran MiXCR on the 5' RACE reads. The data show hundreds of thousands of distinct CDR3 sequences, over 9% seen once. CDR3 length: 18 amino acids. Trimming left V 0 bases short and J 2 bases short, with 20 bases between. Germline CDR1 reads SGHTA; CDR2 reads FQGNSA. Whole-study results and caveats: Although the secondary response was weaker, it peaked faster, at day 5 versus 15.

This receptor was obtained from a man aged 30-40 years who received the YFV17D yellow fever vaccine. The gene calls are TRBV7-2 and TRBJ2-7; D may be TRBD1 (5 bases). The material sequenced was PBMCs, taken on the day of the yellow fever booster vaccination. CDR3 nucleotides: TGTGCCAGCAGCTTAGCCTACCAGGGTTACTCAACGACCTACGAGCAGTACTTC. This sequence encodes CASSLAYQGYSTTYEQYF.